These 16 T cell receptor beta chains were sequenced from one sample in a study of glioma-infiltrating T cells after dendritic cell vaccination. The table came from immunoSEQ multiplex PCR; TCRdb's copy has only in-frame clones and leaves some out. Here the sample spans roughly 96,000 clones, roughly three quarters being singletons. This material consisted of blood, taken before dendritic cell vaccination. These receptors originate from a human donor with glioblastoma.

The chain recombines TRBV5-1 with TRBJ2-7, with D tentatively TRBD1 (5 bases). This CDR3 contains 14 residues. Deletions cut 0 bases from V and 4 bases from J, with 11 bases between. In germline, CDR1 is SGHRS, CDR2 YFSETQ. The CDR3 DNA follows: TGCGCCAGCAGCTTGGATCGTCAGGGATACGAGCAGTACTTC. This gives the protein CASSLDRQGYEQYF.

The sample holds a few counts of this clone. The chain has TRBV2 and TRBJ2-7, with TRBD1 matching 11 bases. The CDR3 is made up of 13 amino acids. V lost 10 bases and J lost 7; bases outside the gene matches: 9. Germline-derived CDR1 and CDR2 are SNHLY and FYNNEI. The CDR3: CATSDRGRGEQYF. CDR3 nucleotides: TGTGCCACCTCGGACAGGGGGCGAGGTGAGCAGTACTTC.

This chain uses TRBV15 with TRBJ2-7, with 7 bases that match TRBD1. Germline CDR1 reads LNHNV; CDR2 reads YYDKDF (reference sequence). Trimming removed 2 bases from V and 3 bases from J; junction bases left unmatched: 10. There are 16 residues in the CDR3. CDR3 region: CATSRPRQGIGYEQYF. The CDR3 bases are TGTGCCACCAGCAGACCCCGACAGGGAATTGGCTACGAGCAGTACTTC.

This clone was detected a few times. The rearrangement uses TRBV7-6 and TRBJ1-1; no clear D gene. V lost 5 bases to trimming and J lost 11 bases, with 18 bases between them. From germline, CDR1 is SGHVS and CDR2 FNYEAQ. This CDR3 is built from 13 residues. CDR3 in DNA: TGTGCCAGCAGCCGCCAGGACTTCGGTGGGGCTTTCTTT. Its translation: CASSRQDFGGAFF. Variable domain in full (rest from reference TRBV7-6 and TRBJ1-1): GAGVSQSPRYKVTKRGQDVALRCDPISGHVSLYWYRQALGQGPEFLTYFNYEAQQDKSGLPNDRFSAERPEGSISTLTIQRTEQRDSAMYRCASSRQDFGGAFFGQGTRLTVV.

In DNA form, the CDR3 reads TGTGCCAGCAGCCCCGTGGGACAGGACTATGGCTACACCTTC. Its translation: CASSPVGQDYGYTF. The chain carries TRBV5-6 and TRBJ1-2; TRBD1 aligns across 8 bases. The CDR3 sequence is 14 residues long. With 4 bases clipped from V and 3 bases from J, the junction kept 5 bases outside the gene matches. Germline values: CDR1 SGHDT, CDR2 YYEEEE.

The chain recombines TRBV7-2 with TRBJ1-2; 9 bases align to TRBD1. The junction had 3 bases not matched to a gene; V was cut back by 4 bases and J by 0 bases. Per the germline V gene, CDR1 is SGHTA and CDR2 is FQGNSA. The CDR3 totals 15 residues. This CDR3 reads CASSSQGAANYGYTF. CDR3 DNA sequence: TGTGCCAGCAGCTCACAGGGGGCCGCTAACTATGGCTACACCTTC.

The chain combines TRBV7-2 with TRBJ2-3; D may be TRBD1 (6 bases). This CDR3 spans 13 amino acids. Trimming cost V 1 base and J 6 bases, with 8 bases left between them. Germline values: CDR1 SGHTA, CDR2 FQGNSA. CDR3 DNA sequence: TGTGCCAGCAGCTTAGGGGGGCCGGATACGCAGTATTTT. Its translation: CASSLGGPDTQYF.

This chain joins TRBV6-5 and TRBJ2-7; the D gene is possibly TRBD1 (6 bases). The CDR3 length is 14 residues. Trimming shortened V by 4 bases and J by 4 bases, and 14 bases separated the two germline ends. Germline CDR1 and CDR2: MNHEY and SVGAGI. This chain's CDR3 is CASSSVGGSYEQYF. CDR3 nucleotides: TGTGCCAGCAGTTCCGTAGGGGGTTCGTACGAGCAGTACTTC.

The chain links TRBV7-3 to TRBJ2-3, with a tentative D call TRBD2 (6 bases). Germline V gene lookup returns CDR1 SGHTA and CDR2 FQGTGA. The CDR3 covers 17 residues. The germline V and J ends were trimmed by 5 bases and 0 bases, with 18 bases remaining between them. CDR3 sequence (DNA): TGTGCCAGCAGCCGACTTCCTAGCGCGATTAGCACAGATACGCAGTATTTT. It codes for CASSRLPSAISTDTQYF.

The chain has TRBV27 and TRBJ1-4; 10 bases align to TRBD1. With 9 bases clipped from V and 10 bases from J, the junction kept 11 bases outside the gene matches. Germline-derived CDR1 and CDR2 are MNHEY and SMNVEV (reference sequence). This CDR3 has 14 amino acids. CDR3 nucleotide sequence: TGTGCCAGTTCCCGAATCGGGACAGGGGTAAAACTGTTTTTT. The encoded protein is CASSRIGTGVKLFF.

The chain employs TRBV19 and TRBJ2-2; 13 nucleotides match TRBD2. CDR1 is LNHDA, CDR2 SQIVND, per germline (reference sequence). CDR3 length equals 17 residues. J gave up 8 bases and V 4 bases, and 10 bases lay outside the gene matches. The CDR3 loop reads CASSTSRTSGGQGELFF. As DNA, the CDR3 is TGTGCCAGTAGTACCTCTCGGACTAGCGGGGGTCAAGGGGAGCTGTTTTTT.

The gene calls are TRBV28 and TRBJ2-7; maybe TRBD2 (6 bases). V dropped 3 bases and J dropped 0 bases, with 18 bases sitting between them. The germline V gene encodes CDR1 MDHEN and CDR2 SYDVKM. This CDR3 is 17 amino acids long. The CDR3 is CASSFSGLTPYSYEQYF. CDR3 DNA: TGTGCCAGCAGTTTTTCGGGACTCACCCCTTACTCCTACGAGCAGTACTTC.

This clone was seen just once. The chain couples TRBV19 to TRBJ1-5; D unresolved. The CDR3 sequence is 13 residues long. The germline V gene has CDR1 LNHDA and CDR2 SQIVND (reference sequence). V lost 3 bases, J lost 6 bases, and 9 bases lay in between. The CDR3 region is CASSIGSGQPQHF. The CDR3 DNA follows: TGTGCCAGTAGTATTGGAAGCGGTCAGCCCCAGCATTTT.

This chain connects TRBV11-2 to TRBJ2-7, with 12 nucleotides matching TRBD1. This CDR3 spans 15 amino acids. With 5 bases clipped from V and 4 bases from J, the junction kept 6 bases outside the gene matches. Germline V gene data show CDR1 as SGHAT and CDR2 as FQNNGV. The CDR3 bases are TGTGCCAGCAGCCACGGGACAGGGGGCCCATACGAGCAGTACTTC. Its protein is CASSHGTGGPYEQYF.

The chain couples TRBV11-2 to TRBJ1-3; TRBD1 is a possible D gene (6 bases). The CDR3 sequence is 16 residues long. Trimming cost V 3 bases and J 1 base, with 13 bases left between them. Germline CDR1 is SGHAT and CDR2 is FQNNGV. The CDR3 protein is CASSFRPRGSGNTIYF. In DNA form, the CDR3 reads TGTGCCAGCAGCTTTCGGCCTAGGGGGTCTGGAAACACCATATATTTT.

This clone was detected only once. The chain combines TRBV5-1 with TRBJ2-2; TRBD1 matches at 7 bases. This CDR3 comprises 15 residues. The V gene end was trimmed by 3 bases and the J gene end by 11 bases; junction bases not matched to a gene: 13. Germline V gives CDR1 SGHRS, CDR2 YFSETQ. CDR3 coding DNA: TGCGCCAGCAGCTCAACTGGACAGGCCCGCTCAGAGCTGTTTTTT. It codes for CASSSTGQARSELFF. Full variable domain (rest looked up from reference TRBV5-1 and TRBJ2-2): KAGVTQTPRYLIKTRGQQVTLSCSPISGHRSVSWYQQTPGQGLQFLFEYFSETQRNKGNFPGRFSGRQFSNSRSEMNVSTLELGDSALYLCASSSTGQARSELFFGEGSRLTVL.